One and the same sample provided the 32 T cell receptor beta chains below, sequenced in a study of cytomegalovirus exposure and HLA in healthy donors. Primers: 60 Vbeta forward and 13 Jbeta reverse. Method: immunoSEQ multiplex PCR; TCRdb's copy keeps in-frame clones and lacks some. The sample holds about 130,000 clones; approximately 75% are singletons and the top ten take around 4%. The sequencing input was PBMCs. The receptors shown here come from a man aged 30-40 years in good health and CMV-seronegative.

V usage is TRBV10-1 and J usage is TRBJ1-2, with D uncertain. The CDR3 has 13 amino acids. The germline V and J ends were trimmed by 4 bases and 2 bases, with 8 bases remaining between them. Germline V gene sequence: CDR1 WNHNN, CDR2 SYGVQD (reference sequence). This CDR3 reads CASSVTPNYGYTF. The CDR3 DNA sequence: TGCGCCAGCAGTGTGACACCCAACTATGGCTACACCTTC.

This chain links TRBV4-1 with TRBJ1-6; TRBD1 aligns across 8 bases. Losses at the gene ends were 1 base for V and 9 bases for J; bases not matched to a gene: 5. The germline gives CDR1 MGHRA, CDR2 YSYEKL. The CDR3 is 15 amino acids. The CDR3 DNA sequence: TGCGCCAGCAGCCAAGTCTCAGGGGGCGGTTCACCCCTCCACTTT. It is translated as CASSQVSGGGSPLHF.

This clone was counted a few times. This chain links TRBV5-6 with TRBJ2-7; the match to TRBD2 covers 10 bases. Germline V gives CDR1 SGHDT, CDR2 YYEEEE. The CDR3 extends over 18 amino acids. V was pared by 2 bases and J by 3 bases, with 14 bases of the junction left unmatched. Written as DNA, the CDR3 is TGTGCCAGCAGCTTCTTTGGAGGCGGTAGCGGGGGGTACTACGAGCAGTACTTC. Protein product: CASSFFGGGSGGYYEQYF.

The V and J genes are TRBV4-2 and TRBJ2-1, with D possibly TRBD1 on 5 matching bases. V was cut by 1 base and J by 8 bases, with 15 bases left in between. The CDR3 contains 15 residues. Germline assignment: CDR1 LGHNA and CDR2 YNFKEQ. In nucleotides, the CDR3 is TGTGCCAGCAGCCAAGTAAATATATGGGGCTATGAGCAGTTCTTC. Residues: CASSQVNIWGYEQFF.

This clone turned up a few times. This chain joins TRBV5-4 and TRBJ1-3; TRBD1 might be the D (5 bases). V lost 4 bases to trimming and J lost 1 base, with 12 bases between them. CDR3 length: 15 amino acids. Per germline, CDR1 SGHNT and CDR2 YYREEE (reference sequence). The CDR3 protein is CASSPNGGSGNTIYF. DNA of the CDR3: TGTGCCAGCAGCCCTAACGGGGGATCTGGAAACACCATATATTTT.

The CDR3 bases are TGTGCCAGTAGGGTCGGGGGGGCTGATGAGCAGTTCTTC. It encodes CASRVGGADEQFF. V and J are TRBV19 and TRBJ2-1; 8 nucleotides match TRBD2. This CDR3 is built from 13 residues. Germline lookup yields CDR1 LNHDA and CDR2 SQIVND (reference sequence). The J segment lost 8 bases and the V segment lost 6 bases, leaving 6 bases of the junction unmatched.

As concerns this clone: One end of the junction is discordant with germline, which a read error may explain. The rearrangement uses TRBV6-1 and TRBJ2-7, with 7 bases aligning to TRBD1. The CDR3 extends over 10 amino acids. Germline CDR1 MNHNS, CDR2 SASEGT. The CDR3 DNA reads TGTGCCAGCAAAGAGACAGGGAGCCACTTC. Residues: CASKETGSHF.

This clone was seen once. The chain has TRBV7-2 and TRBJ2-5, with a possible D match to TRBD2 (5 bases). Germline values: CDR1 SGHTA, CDR2 FQGNSA. The CDR3 covers 14 residues. The germline V and J ends were trimmed by 5 bases and 5 bases, with 15 bases remaining between them. This CDR3 is CASSGEGRGETQYF. DNA of the CDR3: TGTGCCAGCAGCGGAGAAGGGAGAGGGGAGACCCAGTACTTC. Using reference TRBV7-2 and TRBJ2-5 for the parts outside the CDR3, the full variable domain is GAGVSQSPSNKVTEKGKDVELRCDPISGHTALYWYRQSLGQGLEFLIYFQGNSAPDKSGLPSDRFSAERTGGSVSTLTIQRTQQEDSAVYLCASSGEGRGETQYFGPGTRLLVL.

This clone turned up a few times. The chain uses TRBV6-1 and TRBJ1-1; D unclear. From germline, CDR1 is MNHNS and CDR2 SASEGT. CDR3 size: 13 residues. V dropped 5 bases and J dropped 7 bases, with 14 bases sitting between them. The CDR3 coding sequence is TGTGCCAGCAGTTTAGAGGTTCTGGATGAAGCTTTCTTT. Protein: CASSLEVLDEAFF.

This clone has a handful of counts. The genes are TRBV4-2 and TRBJ1-1; TRBD1 is a possible D gene (6 bases). The CDR3 sequence is 18 residues long. The V end was cut by 1 base, the J end by 1 base, with 19 bases between. CDR1 is LGHNA and CDR2 is YNFKEQ in the germline V gene. The CDR3: CASSQVLLRGKGNTEAFF. The CDR3 bases are TGTGCCAGCAGCCAAGTACTACTCAGGGGCAAGGGGAACACTGAAGCTTTCTTT.

CDR3 amino acids: CASSSGTSGGTDSNTGELFF. CDR3 in DNA: TGTGCCAGCAGCAGCGGGACTAGCGGGGGGACAGACTCGAACACCGGGGAGCTGTTTTTT. This chain joins TRBV21-1 and TRBJ2-2; TRBD2, the table's D call, lacks a check against the DNA. TRBV21-1 is a pseudogene. CDR3 length: 20 amino acids.

The chain carries TRBV28 and TRBJ1-5; D might be TRBD1 (5 bases). The CDR3 length is 15 residues. V gave up 11 bases and J gave up 0 bases, with 17 bases separating them. Germline CDR1 reads MDHEN; CDR2 reads SYDVKM. This chain's CDR3 is CAGGVEADSNQPQHF. The CDR3, as DNA: TGTGCCGGGGGGGTTGAGGCAGATAGCAATCAGCCCCAGCATTTT.

The chain links TRBV2 to TRBJ2-1; D is possibly TRBD1 (6 bases). V lost 6 bases to trimming and J lost 2 bases, with 14 bases between them. This CDR3 has 15 residues. Per germline, CDR1 SNHLY and CDR2 FYNNEI. The CDR3 reads CASRQGKGPYNEQFF. CDR3 bases: TGTGCCAGCAGACAGGGTAAGGGACCCTACAATGAGCAGTTCTTC.

This chain joins TRBV27 and TRBJ2-7; D not resolved. Between the trimmed V and J ends, which lost 2 bases and 0 bases, there was a span of 11 bases. The CDR3 length is 15 residues. Germline V gene lookup returns CDR1 MNHEY and CDR2 SMNVEV (reference sequence). The CDR3 protein is CASSLIRTSSYEQYF. The DNA of the CDR3 is TGTGCCAGCAGTTTAATACGAACATCCTCCTACGAGCAGTACTTC.

This chain links TRBV28 with TRBJ1-6; perhaps TRBD1 as D (6 bases). The CDR3 contains 15 residues. The germline V gene has CDR1 MDHEN and CDR2 SYDVKM. The germline V and J ends were trimmed by 2 bases and 4 bases, with 9 bases remaining between them. The chain's CDR3 is CASSLQGPYNSPLHF. Written as DNA, the CDR3 is TGTGCCAGCAGTTTACAGGGGCCTTATAATTCACCCCTCCACTTT.

The rearrangement uses TRBV6-4 and TRBJ2-3, with D possibly being TRBD2 (5 bases). The ends were cut back, 2 bases at V and 5 bases at J, with 5 bases in the middle. From germline, CDR1 is MRHNA and CDR2 SNTAGT. The CDR3 length is 12 residues. The CDR3 spells CASSDEGDTQYF. DNA for the CDR3: TGTGCCAGCAGTGACGAGGGAGATACGCAGTATTTT.

V gene TRBV5-1 combines with J gene TRBJ2-3; possible D gene TRBD2, 6 bases. The CDR3 runs 12 residues. Trimming stripped 3 bases from V and 6 bases from J, with 8 bases between. Germline lookup yields CDR1 SGHRS and CDR2 YFSETQ. In nucleotides, the CDR3 is TGCGCCAGCAGCTACCGGGGGGATACGCAGTATTTT. Protein: CASSYRGDTQYF.

The chain couples TRBV7-2 to TRBJ2-1; 7 bases match TRBD2. CDR3 length equals 14 residues. Germline values: CDR1 SGHTA, CDR2 FQGNSA. V gave up 8 bases and J gave up 7 bases; unmatched junction bases: 11. DNA for the CDR3: TGTGCCAGCTATTATCCCGGGGGGTGGAATGAGCAGTTCTTC. It codes for CASYYPGGWNEQFF.

The chain links TRBV7-8 to TRBJ2-7, with 10 bases identical to TRBD1. The trim removed 4 bases at V and 4 bases at J, leaving 7 bases unmatched. CDR1 is SGHVS, CDR2 FQNEAQ, per germline. This CDR3 spans 15 amino acids. CDR3 loop: CASSWARDRGYEQYF. In DNA form, the CDR3 reads TGTGCCAGCAGCTGGGCACGGGACAGGGGTTACGAGCAGTACTTC. Based on the CDR3 plus reference TRBV7-8 and TRBJ2-7, the full variable domain is GAGVSQSPRYKVAKRGQDVALRCDPISGHVSLFWYQQALGQGPEFLTYFQNEAQLDKSGLPSDRFFAERPEGSVSTLKIQRTQQEDSAVYLCASSWARDRGYEQYFGPGTRLTVT.

The gene calls are TRBV7-6 and TRBJ2-1; 7 nucleotides align to TRBD2. Per germline, CDR1 SGHVS and CDR2 FNYEAQ. CDR3 length equals 16 residues. Losses at the gene ends were 5 bases for V and 4 bases for J; bases not matched to a gene: 11. CDR3 sequence: CASSPLIVGGYNEQFF. Here the CDR3 DNA reads TGTGCCAGCAGCCCCTTGATAGTGGGGGGGTACAATGAGCAGTTCTTC.

The chain combines TRBV7-9 with TRBJ2-5; D remains unclear. CDR3 length: 11 amino acids. CDR1 SEHNR and CDR2 FQNEAQ come from the germline V gene (reference sequence). The germline V and J ends were trimmed by 6 bases and 5 bases, with 7 bases remaining between them. The CDR3 reads CASSSEETQYF. CDR3 bases: TGTGCCAGCAGTTCCGAGGAGACCCAGTACTTC.

The table lists this clone with a few counts. The chain is built from TRBV6-1 and TRBJ2-5; D gene ambiguous. The J call may be incorrect, as the DNA end agrees better with TRBJ2-7. Germline V gene lookup returns CDR1 MNHNS and CDR2 SASEGT. This CDR3 is 12 amino acids long. CDR3 DNA sequence: TGTGCCAGCAGTGAATATACCTACGAGCAGTACTTC. Translation gives CASSEYTYEQYF.

The V gene is TRBV7-3, the J gene TRBJ2-1; 10 bases match TRBD2. Trimming cost V 5 bases and J 8 bases; bases outside gene matches: 9. CDR1 is SGHTA and CDR2 is FQGTGA in the germline V gene. CDR3 length: 15 residues. CDR3 sequence reads: CASSPWGLAGDEQFF. The CDR3 DNA sequence: TGTGCCAGCAGCCCATGGGGCCTAGCGGGGGATGAGCAGTTCTTC. The complete variable domain, with remaining parts taken from reference TRBV7-3 and TRBJ2-1, reads GAGVSQTPSNKVTEKGKYVELRCDPISGHTALYWYRQSLGQGPEFLIYFQGTGAADDSGLPNDRFFAVRPEGSVSTLKIQRTERGDSAVYLCASSPWGLAGDEQFFGPGTRLTVL.

This clone was counted between two and nine times. The chain recombines TRBV29-1 with TRBJ2-5; possibly TRBD2 for D (5 bases). The ends were cut back, 1 base at V and 2 bases at J, with 11 bases in the middle. This CDR3 spans 14 amino acids. The germline CDR1 and CDR2 sequences are SQVTM and ANQGSEA. The DNA of the CDR3 is TGCAGCGTTGAAGCCCCCCGACTACAAGAGACCCAGTACTTC. Translating gives CSVEAPRLQETQYF.

This clone has only one observation. The CDR3 bases are TGCGCCAGCATCTCCCCGGGATTCGACGGTCAGCCCCAGCATTTT. Translating gives CASISPGFDGQPQHF. J is TRBJ1-5 and V is TRBV10-1; no reliable D call. From germline, CDR1 is WNHNN and CDR2 SYGVQD (reference sequence). The V end was cut by 7 bases, the J end by 6 bases, with 19 bases between. The CDR3 extends over 15 amino acids.

The rearrangement links TRBV9 to TRBJ2-7, with TRBD1 matching 10 bases. The CDR3 covers 14 residues. Germline CDR1 reads SGDLS; CDR2 reads YYNGEE. Trimming cost V 2 bases and J 5 bases; bases outside gene matches: 4. The CDR3 nucleotides are TGTGCCAGCAGCGTGGGACAGGGGATCGACGAGCAGTACTTC. Amino acid sequence: CASSVGQGIDEQYF.

The rearrangement uses TRBV4-1 and TRBJ2-3; no clear D. Germline V gives CDR1 MGHRA, CDR2 YSYEKL. The CDR3 is 17 residues long. Trimming stripped 0 bases from V and 3 bases from J, with 16 bases between. The chain's CDR3 is CASSQDLEIRGTDTQYF. Here the CDR3 DNA reads TGCGCCAGCAGCCAAGATTTGGAGATCCGCGGAACAGATACGCAGTATTTT.

The chain joins TRBV5-1 to TRBJ2-3; 8 positions agree with TRBD2. The germline CDR1 and CDR2 sequences are SGHRS and YFSETQ. This CDR3 region has 17 residues. Trimming took 0 bases from V and 2 from J; bases not matched to a gene: 8. The CDR3 loop is CASSLGPAGANTDTQYF. CDR3 DNA sequence: TGCGCCAGCAGCTTGGGCCCAGCGGGGGCCAACACAGATACGCAGTATTTT.

As regards this clone: Mismatch with germline at one junction end may stem from a read error. This chain uses TRBV7-9 with TRBJ2-2, with D possibly matching TRBD1 (5 bases). Looked up from germline, CDR1 is SEHNR and CDR2 is FQNEAQ (reference sequence). The CDR3 sequence is 17 residues long. CDR3 amino acids: CSSSLQGNTIVTGELFF. In DNA, the CDR3 is TGTTCCAGCAGCTTGCAGGGCAATACCATCGTCACCGGGGAGCTGTTTTTT.

The chain employs TRBV7-6 and TRBJ2-7, with 11 bases fitting TRBD1. This CDR3 is 14 amino acids long. Germline CDR1 SGHVS, CDR2 FNYEAQ. V was clipped by 4 bases and J by 2 bases; unmatched bases: 1. This CDR3 reads CASSWGQGAYEQYF. CDR3 nucleotide sequence: TGTGCCAGCAGCTGGGGACAGGGGGCCTACGAGCAGTACTTC.

This chain links TRBV5-8 with TRBJ2-7; 7 bases align to TRBD1. V gave up 5 bases and J gave up 3 bases; unmatched junction bases: 11. In germline, CDR1 is SGHTS, CDR2 YDEGEE. The CDR3 is 15 amino acids. The CDR3 nucleotides read TGTGCCAGCAGGCTGGGACAGACACCTTACTACGAGCAGTACTTC. Amino acid sequence: CASRLGQTPYYEQYF.

The genes are TRBV28 and TRBJ2-3; tentative D call: TRBD1 (5 bases). The CDR3 extends over 16 amino acids. Germline loops: CDR1 MDHEN, CDR2 SYDVKM. V was trimmed by 6 bases and J by 6 bases, leaving 22 bases between them. This CDR3 is CASSPLGVEVKDTQYF. The CDR3 nucleotides are TGTGCCAGCAGCCCCTTAGGGGTCGAGGTCAAGGATACGCAGTATTTT.